This is a list of T cell receptor beta chains from one sample in a study of T cell changes during pregnancy in multiple sclerosis. Sequencing used immunoSEQ multiplex PCR; TCRdb keeps in-frame clones, though not all of them. The sample has 35,000 or so clones; 93% are singletons. Sample: CD4+ T cells from peripheral blood mononuclear cells, taken in the first trimester of pregnancy. All receptors derive from a female donor with multiple sclerosis, enrolled in a pregnancy study. The CDR3 runs from the conserved cysteine through the conserved F or W. The D gene is left open where the match is weak. The size field is filled for only some rows; it gives once, few, many or a size class.

TGTGCCAGCAGCTTAGCGGGGTCCTACAATGAGCAGTTCTTC,CASSLAGSYNEQFF,once,NA,TRBJ2-1,TRBV11-3
TGCAGCGTTGATAGGCAGGGACTGCCGAACACTGAAGCTTTCTTT,CSVDRQGLPNTEAFF,NA,NA,TRBJ1-1,TRBV29-1
TGTGCCAGCAGCTTAAGGACTGGGGATGAAGCTTTCTTT,CASSLRTGDEAFF,NA,NA,TRBJ1-1,TRBV7-2
TGTGCCAGCAGCTTAGGATCCGGAGCTAACTATGGCTACACCTTC,CASSLGSGANYGYTF,NA,NA,TRBJ1-2,TRBV7-8
TGTGCCAGCAGCGTAGCTCCGGCGGGACGCAGTACCAATGAGCAGTTCTTC,CASSVAPAGRSTNEQFF,NA,NA,TRBJ2-1,TRBV9
TGCAGCGTAGAGGAAAGGTCCACTGAAGCTTTCTTT,CSVEERSTEAFF,NA,NA,TRBJ1-1,TRBV29-1
TGTGCCAGTAGTTTGGCGGGGGCCCTCTCAGAGCAGTACTTC,CASSLAGALSEQYF,NA,NA,TRBJ2-7,TRBV19
TGTGCCAGCAGCGCTGCGACTAGCGGTCTTTACAATGAGCAGTTCTTC,CASSAATSGLYNEQFF,once,TRBD2,TRBJ2-1,TRBV9
TGTGCCAGCAAACGCGGGGGGCCGACATCAGATACGCAGTATTTT,CASKRGGPTSDTQYF,once,TRBD2,TRBJ2-3,TRBV7-2
TGTGCCAGCTCACCGAGACAGGGCGATGAAGCTTTCTTT,CASSPRQGDEAFF,NA,TRBD1,TRBJ1-1,TRBV18
TGCGCCAGCAGCTTTGGGGACGGGAGCTCCTACGAGCAGTACTTC,CASSFGDGSSYEQYF,NA,NA,TRBJ2-7,TRBV5-1
TGTGCCAGCAGCCAGGGACAGGGGAAAAACATTCAGTACTTC,CASSQGQGKNIQYF,NA,TRBD1,TRBJ2-4,TRBV4-2
TGTGCCAGCAGGATGGACAGGGCCTTCACAGATACGCAGTATTTT,CASRMDRAFTDTQYF,NA,TRBD1,TRBJ2-3,TRBV6-1
TGTGCCAGCAGTGAAGGTGGGACTCGCTCCTACGAGCAGTACTTC,CASSEGGTRSYEQYF,NA,NA,TRBJ2-7,TRBV2
TGTGCCAGCTCACGTCAGGGTGGAAACACCGGGGAGCTGTTTTTT,CASSRQGGNTGELFF,NA,NA,TRBJ2-2,TRBV18
TGCGCCAGCAGCTTGAACAGGGGGAAAGGCACTGAAGCTTTCTTT,CASSLNRGKGTEAFF,NA,TRBD1,TRBJ1-1,TRBV5-1
TGTGCCAGCAGCCTAGCGGGGCCATCCTCCTACGAGCAGTACTTC,CASSLAGPSSYEQYF,few,TRBD2,TRBJ2-7,TRBV5-4
TGTGCCATCAGGAGTAGCGGGGGGGTCTACAATGAGCAGTTCTTC,CAIRSSGGVYNEQFF,once,TRBD2,TRBJ2-1,TRBV10-3
TGTGCCAGCACCCCCGGGGGTAGCGCTATCCAAAATGAGCAGTTCTTC,CASTPGGSAIQNEQFF,NA,NA,TRBJ2-1,TRBV5-4
TGTGCCAGCAGCTTAGCGGGAGGGCAGAGCGATGAGCAGTTCTTC,CASSLAGGQSDEQFF,NA,TRBD2,TRBJ2-1,TRBV11-3
TGTGCCAGCAGCTTGACCCACTTGAACACTGAAGCTTTCTTT,CASSLTHLNTEAFF,NA,NA,TRBJ1-1,TRBV5-8
TGTGCCAGCAGCTTGGACAGGGGGGCTGCCAAAAACATTCAGTACTTC,CASSLDRGAAKNIQYF,NA,TRBD1,TRBJ2-4,TRBV5-8
TGTGCCAGCAGCCTGTGGAGCGGGGGGGCGGAGACCCAGTACTTC,CASSLWSGGAETQYF,NA,TRBD2,TRBJ2-5,TRBV7-2
TGTGCCAGCAGTTTATTCCTGAGGGTGAACACTGAAGCTTTCTTT,CASSLFLRVNTEAFF,NA,NA,TRBJ1-1,TRBV28
TGCAGCGTTGATTCGGGACATGCTTTCTTT,CSVDSGHAFF,NA,NA,TRBJ1-1,TRBV29-1
TGCGCCAGCAGCCTGGGACTAGCCGGGGAGACCCAGTACTTC,CASSLGLAGETQYF,NA,TRBD2,TRBJ2-5,TRBV4-1
TGTGCCAGCAGCCCGGTTTTGGGCACAGATACGCAGTATTTT,CASSPVLGTDTQYF,NA,NA,TRBJ2-3,TRBV28
TGTGCCAGCAGACGGACTAGCGGCACAGATACGCAGTATTTT,CASRRTSGTDTQYF,NA,TRBD2,TRBJ2-3,TRBV27
TGTGCCAGCAGTTTAGAGGGGGCCTACGAGCAGTACTTC,CASSLEGAYEQYF,NA,NA,TRBJ2-7,TRBV28
TGTGCCAGCAGCTTGGCAGGGCGAGAGACCCAGTACTTC,CASSLAGRETQYF,NA,NA,TRBJ2-5,TRBV5-6
TGTGCCACCAGCAGGGACCCAGGGCAGTACGAGCAGTACTTC,CATSRDPGQYEQYF,once,NA,TRBJ2-7,TRBV15
TGTACCAGGGAGGAGAGGGGCACAGATACGCAGTATTTT,CTREERGTDTQYF,NA,NA,TRBJ2-3,TRBV2
TGTGCCAGCAGCCAAGGCCGGGACAGGGTCCAAATCTCGGGCTACACCTTC,CASSQGRDRVQISGYTF,NA,TRBD1,TRBJ1-2,TRBV4-2
TGTGCCTGGAGTATGGGGAGGATCATTCAGTACTTC,CAWSMGRIIQYF,NA,NA,TRBJ2-4,TRBV30
TGTGCCAGCTCACCACTCGAGTTCTCTGGAAACACCATATATTTT,CASSPLEFSGNTIYF,NA,NA,TRBJ1-3,TRBV18
TGTGCCAGAGGCAGGGAAGACTATGGCTACACCTTC,CARGREDYGYTF,NA,NA,TRBJ1-2,TRBV21-1
TGTGCCAGCAGTCAACCGGGGGTAGCGTTCGAGCAGTACTTC,CASSQPGVAFEQYF,NA,NA,TRBJ2-7,TRBV7-2
TGCGCCAGCAGCCAAGGGATCGCAGGGATTGAAAAACTGTTTTTT,CASSQGIAGIEKLFF,NA,NA,TRBJ1-4,TRBV4-3
TGTGCCAGCAGTTTGATAGGGGGATTGGGGAACACTGAAGCTTTCTTT,CASSLIGGLGNTEAFF,NA,NA,TRBJ1-1,TRBV28
TGTGCCAGCAGCTTGGGACTAGCGGGGGTGTCCTACAATGAGCAGTTCTTC,CASSLGLAGVSYNEQFF,NA,TRBD2,TRBJ2-1,TRBV7-8
TGCGCCAGCAGCCAGCAACAGGGGAGCCAGCCCCAGCATTTT,CASSQQQGSQPQHF,NA,TRBD1,TRBJ1-5,TRBV4-3
TGTGCCACCAGCAGAGATAGAAGAGATACGCAGTATTTT,CATSRDRRDTQYF,NA,NA,TRBJ2-3,TRBV15
TGTGCCAGCAGCTTAGTAACAGGGACGAACACTGAAGCTTTCTTT,CASSLVTGTNTEAFF,NA,NA,TRBJ1-1,TRBV7-2
TGTGCCAGCAGTGCCCCCCGGACAACATCCTTGAGTATCTCCTACGAGCAGTACTTC,CASSAPRTTSLSISYEQYF,NA,NA,TRBJ2-7,TRBV2
TGCAGCGTTAGGCTAGCGAACGAGCAGTACTTC,CSVRLANEQYF,NA,NA,TRBJ2-7,TRBV29-1
TGTGCCATCAGTGAGTCGAGGGTCTACAATTCACCCCTCCACTTT,CAISESRVYNSPLHF,NA,NA,TRBJ1-6,TRBV10-3
TGTGCCAGCAGCCCTTCCGGCAGGGGGTCTAGCGTTGGGCACGAGCAGTACTTC,CASSPSGRGSSVGHEQYF,NA,NA,TRBJ2-7,TRBV4-2
TGTGCCAGCAGACCGGACAGACTTACGGGTCAGCCCCAGCATTTT,CASRPDRLTGQPQHF,NA,NA,TRBJ1-5,TRBV27
TGTGCCAGCTCACCACCGGGACGCCGGGGGACTGAAGCTTTCTTT,CASSPPGRRGTEAFF,NA,NA,TRBJ1-1,TRBV18
TGTGCCAGCTCACCTGGGGCGGGGGACACTGAAGCTTTCTTT,CASSPGAGDTEAFF,NA,NA,TRBJ1-1,TRBV18